A selection of T cell receptor beta chains follows, all from one sample in a study of metastatic and nonmetastatic thyroid tumors. TCRdb used MiXCR to call clones anew from the PCR reads. The data contain 20,000 to 30,000 clones, roughly 13% of them seen just once; the ten biggest clones take up 13% to 15%. The material sequenced was blood. All receptors come from a female donor with papillary thyroid cancer or a benign thyroid nodule (not recorded which). Some clones in this sample may be carry-over from other donors' samples. Each CDR3 is given with its conserved first and last residue. D genes are given only for firm matches. A row's size may be missing; if present it is once, few, many or a size class.

CDR3 length: 14; D gene: TRBD2; clone size: NA; V gene: TRBV20-1; J gene: TRBJ2-3; CDR3 DNA: TGCAGTGCTAGGGGGACTAGCGGCGGGGATACGCAGTATTTT; CDR3 protein: CSARGTSGGDTQYF
CDR3 length: 19; D gene: TRBD2; clone size: NA; V gene: TRBV5-1; J gene: TRBJ2-7; CDR3 DNA: TGCGCCAGCAGCTCCTGGACTAGCGGGAGCGGTCCGGGTGCCTACGAGCAGTACTTC; CDR3 protein: CASSSWTSGSGPGAYEQYF
CDR3 length: 14; D gene: NA; clone size: many; V gene: TRBV12-3/TRBV12-4; J gene: TRBJ1-5; CDR3 DNA: TGTGCCAGCAGTCAGGTGGATAGCAATCAGCCCCAGCATTTT; CDR3 protein: CASSQVDSNQPQHF
CDR3 length: 13; D gene: NA; clone size: few; V gene: TRBV6-1; J gene: TRBJ2-7; CDR3 DNA: TGTGCCAGCAGCTCGACCCAGGAATACGAGCAGTACTTC; CDR3 protein: CASSSTQEYEQYF
CDR3 length: 12; D gene: NA; clone size: many; V gene: TRBV11-3; J gene: TRBJ2-4; CDR3 DNA: TGTGCCAGCAGCGTAGCTAGAGGCATTCAGTACTTC; CDR3 protein: CASSVARGIQYF
CDR3 length: 16; D gene: NA; clone size: many; V gene: TRBV20-1; J gene: TRBJ1-5; CDR3 DNA: TGCAGTGCTAGAGATCTTAGACAATCAATAAATCAGCCCCAGCATTTT; CDR3 protein: CSARDLRQSINQPQHF
CDR3 length: 15; D gene: NA; clone size: NA; V gene: TRBV6-2/TRBV6-3; J gene: TRBJ1-3; CDR3 DNA: TGTGCCAGCAGTTACGGGGAGACCTCTGGAAACACCATATATTTT; CDR3 protein: CASSYGETSGNTIYF
CDR3 length: 15; D gene: TRBD2; clone size: many; V gene: TRBV4-1; J gene: TRBJ2-1; CDR3 DNA: TGCGCCAGCAGCACTAGCGGAGCAAACTACAATGAGCAGTTCTTC; CDR3 protein: CASSTSGANYNEQFF
CDR3 length: 14; D gene: TRBD1; clone size: few; V gene: TRBV24-1; J gene: TRBJ2-5; CDR3 DNA: TGTGCCACCAGTGATGATGACAGGGGAGAGACCCAGTACTTC; CDR3 protein: CATSDDDRGETQYF
CDR3 length: 12; D gene: NA; clone size: NA; V gene: TRBV5-6; J gene: TRBJ1-6; CDR3 DNA: TGTGCCAGCAGCTTGGACGTTTCACCCCTCCACTTT; CDR3 protein: CASSLDVSPLHF
CDR3 length: 15; D gene: NA; clone size: many; V gene: TRBV5-6; J gene: TRBJ1-1; CDR3 DNA: TGTGCCAGCAGCTTGGTGGCAGTCAGGAACACTGAAGCTTTCTTT; CDR3 protein: CASSLVAVRNTEAFF